The 18 T cell receptor beta chains below all came from one sample that was sequenced in a study of metastatic and nonmetastatic thyroid tumors. All patients were untreated before thyroid surgery. TCRdb re-called clones via MiXCR from the PCR reads. The sample contains 84,000 or so clones, 7.5% to 9% of which appear only once. Material for sequencing was blood. The receptor source for this set is a female donor with papillary thyroid cancer or a benign thyroid nodule (not recorded which). Some clones in this sample may be carry-over from other donors' samples.

This clone appeared a few times. A read error may be the cause here, since a much bigger clone is one base away. The chain has TRBV24-1 and TRBJ2-3, with 7 bases lining up with TRBD2. Looked up from germline, CDR1 is KGHDR and CDR2 is SFDVKD. CDR3 length equals 15 residues. CDR3 bases: TGTGCCACCATTGATTTACCGGGGGGTCCAGATACGCAGTATTTT. This encodes CATIDLPGGPDTQYF.

This clone occurred many times. This chain uses TRBV30 with TRBJ1-5; D may be TRBD1 (5 bases). CDR3 length equals 14 residues. Germline lookup yields CDR1 GTSNPN and CDR2 SVGIG (reference sequence). With 0 bases removed from V and 5 bases from J, the gap between germline ends came to 11 bases. CDR3 loop: CAWSVRRGDQPQHF. The CDR3 DNA is TGTGCCTGGAGTGTACGTAGGGGTGATCAGCCCCAGCATTTT.

This clone was found many times. In nucleotides, the CDR3 is TGTGCCAGTAGTATTGTAACAGCCAGCCAAGAGACCCAGTACTTC. Its protein is CASSIVTASQETQYF. The chain couples TRBV19 to TRBJ2-5, with D unclear. Germline V gene sequence: CDR1 LNHDA, CDR2 SQIVND (reference sequence). The V end lost 3 bases, the J end lost 1 base, and 12 bases lay between the germline ends. This CDR3 spans 15 amino acids.

This clone was detected many times. The chain joins TRBV19 to TRBJ1-1, with 7 nucleotides matching TRBD1. The CDR3 contains 13 residues. The ends lost 1 base at V and 8 bases at J; junction bases unmatched: 4. Germline V lookup: CDR1 LNHDA, CDR2 SQIVND (reference sequence). CDR3: CASSIGQGPEAFF. CDR3 coding DNA: TGTGCCAGTAGTATAGGACAGGGCCCCGAAGCTTTCTTT.

This clone came up a few times. A read error may be the cause here, since a much bigger clone is one base away. This chain connects TRBV19 to TRBJ2-2; 8 bases match TRBD2. The CDR3 contains 15 residues. CDR1 and CDR2 from the germline V gene are LNHDA and SQIVND (reference sequence). CDR3 in amino acids: CASSSGGLNTGELLF. The CDR3 nucleotides are TGTGCCAGTAGTAGCGGGGGGCTGAACACCGGGGAGCTGCTTTTT.

This clone was seen at least ten times. The genes are TRBV25-1 and TRBJ2-7, with 10 bases lining up with TRBD1. J lost 6 bases, V lost 2 bases, and 7 bases had no gene match. Germline V gene sequence: CDR1 MGHDK, CDR2 SYGVNS. The CDR3 spans 15 residues. The CDR3 spells CASSEIGTGEPEQYF. The CDR3 DNA is TGTGCCAGCAGTGAAATAGGGACAGGGGAGCCCGAGCAGTACTTC.

This clone has a count of ten or more. This sequence joins TRBV28 and TRBJ2-2; 8 nucleotides agree with TRBD1. V lost 6 bases and J lost 4; bases outside the gene matches: 4. This CDR3 is 14 amino acids long. Germline V gene sequence: CDR1 MDHEN, CDR2 SYDVKM. The DNA of the CDR3 is TGTGCCAGCAGCCGGACAGGGACCACCGGGGAGCTGTTTTTT. It translates to CASSRTGTTGELFF.

This clone was picked up many times. The chain recombines TRBV20-1 with TRBJ2-1; D not resolved. CDR1 and CDR2 from the germline V gene are DFQATT and SNEGSKA (reference sequence). V was shortened by 7 bases and J by 4 bases, with 17 bases between the two germline ends. This CDR3 comprises 14 residues. The DNA for the CDR3 is TGCAGTGGGTCTCCTCAAGGGATATACAATGAGCAGTTCTTC. Protein sequence: CSGSPQGIYNEQFF.

The rearrangement uses TRBV7-3 and TRBJ2-2, with no clear D. Trimming removed 3 bases from V and 4 bases from J, with 3 bases in between. The CDR3 is made up of 12 amino acids. The germline V gene has CDR1 SGHTA and CDR2 FQGTGA. The CDR3 bases are TGTGCCAGCAGCTTTCCCACCGGGGAGCTGTTTTTT. Its translation is CASSFPTGELFF.

This clone was seen ten or more times. The V gene is TRBV4-2, the J gene TRBJ2-2, with 8 bases aligning to TRBD1. The CDR3 totals 18 residues. Unmatched junction bases numbered 8, after V lost 1 base and J lost 1 base. The germline V gene encodes CDR1 LGHNA and CDR2 YNFKEQ. DNA for the CDR3: TGTGCCAGCAGCCAAGTTTCGGGACAGGAGTTGAACACCGGGGAGCTGTTTTTT. Translating it yields CASSQVSGQELNTGELFF.

This clone occurred many times. Different DNA sequences within this sample yield the same CDR3. The chain couples TRBV27 to TRBJ2-7; TRBD1 matches 8 bases. Trimming at V came to 6 bases and at J to 7 bases, leaving 2 bases not matched to a gene. The CDR3 is 11 amino acids. In germline, CDR1 is MNHEY, CDR2 SMNVEV (reference sequence). The CDR3 nucleotides read TGTGCCAGCAGAGGGACAGGTGAGCAGTACTTC. Protein sequence: CASRGTGEQYF.

The table lists this clone with many counts. The chain couples TRBV10-3 to TRBJ2-7, with 8 bases matching TRBD1. V was clipped by 2 bases and J by 4 bases; unmatched bases: 1. This CDR3 comprises 13 residues. Germline loops: CDR1 ENHRY, CDR2 SYGVKD. The CDR3 reads CAISERQGYEQYF. The CDR3 coding sequence is TGTGCCATCAGTGAGCGACAGGGGTACGAGCAGTACTTC.

This clone was picked up many times. This chain links TRBV4-1 with TRBJ2-1; TRBD1 matches 8 bases. The CDR3 sequence is 14 residues long. The J segment lost 9 bases and the V segment lost 4 bases, leaving 8 bases of the junction unmatched. Germline V gene lookup returns CDR1 MGHRA and CDR2 YSYEKL. The CDR3 protein is CASSRGTGPTEQFF. CDR3 coding DNA: TGCGCCAGCAGCCGAGGGACAGGTCCCACTGAGCAGTTCTTC.

On this clone itself: Other DNA sequences within the sample encode an identical CDR3. CDR3 in amino acids: CSAKNRDRVNQPQHF. The DNA for the CDR3 is TGCAGTGCTAAAAACCGGGACAGGGTAAATCAGCCCCAGCATTTT. The chain recombines TRBV20-1 with TRBJ1-5; 9 nucleotides align to TRBD1. The V gene end was trimmed by 4 bases and the J gene end by 4 bases; junction bases not matched to a gene: 8. There are 15 residues in the CDR3. CDR1 and CDR2 (germline): DFQATT, SNEGSKA (reference sequence).

In this sample, this clone turned up many times. The chain combines TRBV5-4 with TRBJ2-3; 7 nucleotides align to TRBD1. Germline loops: CDR1 SGHNT, CDR2 YYREEE (reference sequence). V shed 2 bases, J shed 3 bases, and the junction held 3 bases outside the gene matches. The CDR3 runs 14 residues. CDR3 sequence reads: CASSFRQGTDTQYF. The CDR3, as DNA: TGTGCCAGCAGCTTCCGACAGGGTACAGATACGCAGTATTTT. Filled out from reference TRBV5-4 and TRBJ2-3, the complete variable domain reads ETGVTQSPTHLIKTRGQQVTLRCSSQSGHNTVSWYQQALGQGPQFIFQYYREEENGRGNFPPRFSGLQFPNYSSELNVNALELDDSALYLCASSFRQGTDTQYFGPGTRLTVL.

This clone was seen only a few times. The gene calls are TRBV9 and TRBJ2-2, with D perhaps TRBD2 (5 bases). Germline CDR1 reads SGDLS; CDR2 reads YYNGEE. The CDR3 extends over 15 amino acids. V dropped 0 bases and J dropped 2 bases, with 8 bases sitting between them. CDR3 region: CASSVGGHNTGELFF. The DNA for the CDR3 is TGTGCCAGCAGCGTAGGAGGGCACAACACCGGGGAGCTGTTTTTT.

At least ten counts were recorded for this clone. The chain combines TRBV7-2 with TRBJ2-3, with 8 nucleotides matching TRBD2. CDR1 and CDR2 (germline): SGHTA, FQGNSA. The CDR3 contains 16 residues. Trimming took 1 base from V and 0 from J; bases not matched to a gene: 3. The chain's CDR3 is CASSLVGGASTDTQYF. CDR3 nucleotides: TGTGCCAGCAGCTTAGTCGGGGGGGCTAGCACAGATACGCAGTATTTT.

This clone was seen repeatedly, ten times or more. The chain has TRBV9 and TRBJ1-1; 7 nucleotides line up with TRBD1. With 0 bases clipped from V and 11 bases from J, the junction kept 4 bases outside the gene matches. The CDR3 extends over 12 amino acids. CDR1 is SGDLS, CDR2 YYNGEE, per germline. CDR3 loop: CASSVEGTEAFF. The CDR3 DNA reads as TGTGCCAGCAGCGTAGAAGGGACAGAGGCTTTCTTT.